These 9 T cell receptor beta chains came from one sample sequenced in a study of brain T cells in children with intractable seizures. Using immunoSEQ multiplex PCR, the repertoire was profiled, and TCRdb retains in-frame clones only, with some absent. The sample consists of a few hundred thousand clones, 93% of them appearing once. Time point defined: blood from clinic visit 5 months post-surgery; TSC patient then seizure free. This specimen consisted of peripheral blood, obtained around 5 months after surgery. All receptors come from a boy younger than two with tuberous sclerosis and intractable seizures.

This chain links TRBV6-5 with TRBJ2-7, with 11 bases matching TRBD2. CDR1 and CDR2 (germline): MNHEY, SVGAGI. J was trimmed by 6 bases and V by 9 bases; bases with no gene match: 7. The CDR3 has 13 amino acids. CDR3 region: CASRGLAGVEQYF. The CDR3 DNA follows: TGTGCCAGTCGAGGACTAGCGGGTGTCGAGCAGTACTTC.

The chain recombines TRBV27 with TRBJ2-4; 7 bases agree with TRBD1. CDR3 length equals 14 residues. CDR1 is MNHEY and CDR2 is SMNVEV in the germline V gene (reference sequence). V was pared by 5 bases and J by 8 bases, with 9 bases of the junction left unmatched. CDR3 sequence: CASSALTGLDIQYF. In DNA form, the CDR3 reads TGTGCCAGCAGTGCCCTGACAGGGTTGGACATTCAGTACTTC.

V usage is TRBV28 and J usage is TRBJ1-2, with D hard to call. Germline V gives CDR1 MDHEN, CDR2 SYDVKM. CDR3 length: 14 residues. V dropped 5 bases and J dropped 6 bases, with 16 bases sitting between them. CDR3 in amino acids: CASSPLNRLDGYTF. CDR3 bases: TGTGCCAGCAGTCCCCTTAATCGGTTGGATGGCTACACCTTC.

The chain recombines TRBV4-2 with TRBJ1-1; D unclear. Looked up from germline, CDR1 is LGHNA and CDR2 is YNFKEQ. V lost 0 bases and J lost 2, with 4 bases in between. This CDR3 is built from 13 residues. The CDR3: CASSQEYNTEAFF. The CDR3 bases are TGTGCCAGCAGCCAAGAGTACAACACTGAAGCTTTCTTT.

The chain couples TRBV19 to TRBJ2-7; 7 positions match TRBD1. CDR1 LNHDA and CDR2 SQIVND come from the germline V gene (reference sequence). Trimming at V came to 5 bases and at J to 2 bases, leaving 6 bases not matched to a gene. This CDR3 contains 14 residues. CDR3 in DNA: TGTGCCAGTAGTCGGGACAGAGAGGCCTACGAGCAGTACTTC. Translated: CASSRDREAYEQYF.

In this sample, this clone turned up once. The CDR3 region has the DNA TGTGCCAGCAGCGTAGAAGGCAATTCTAACTATGGCTACACCTTC. This gives the protein CASSVEGNSNYGYTF. V and J are TRBV9 and TRBJ1-2, with unresolved D. V lost 0 bases, J lost 0 bases, and 9 bases lay in between. The CDR3 is made up of 15 amino acids. CDR1 and CDR2 from the germline V gene are SGDLS and YYNGEE. The complete variable domain, with remaining parts taken from reference TRBV9 and TRBJ1-2, reads DSGVTQTPKHLITATGQRVTLRCSPRSGDLSVYWYQQSLDQGLQFLIQYYNGEERAKGNILERFSAQQFPDLHSELNLSSLELGDSALYFCASSVEGNSNYGYTFGSGTRLTVV.

In this sample, this clone turned up a few times. The chain couples TRBV27 to TRBJ2-1; a weak D match, TRBD1 (5 bases). The CDR3 contains 15 residues. Germline loops: CDR1 MNHEY, CDR2 SMNVEV (reference sequence). V gave up 0 bases and J gave up 6 bases, with 12 bases separating them. The CDR3 nucleotides are TGTGCCAGCAGTTTATCGGGGCAGAACTTCAATGAGCAGTTCTTC. Its protein is CASSLSGQNFNEQFF.

The J gene is TRBJ1-1, the V gene TRBV4-1; 9 bases match TRBD1. The CDR3 contains 15 residues. J was trimmed by 3 bases and V by 0 bases; bases with no gene match: 2. The germline V gene encodes CDR1 MGHRA and CDR2 YSYEKL. The CDR3 nucleotides are TGCGCCAGCAGCCAAGATGGGACAGGGTACACTGAAGCTTTCTTT. It yields the protein CASSQDGTGYTEAFF.

The V and J genes are TRBV27 and TRBJ2-2; D might be TRBD1 or TRBD2, each matching 5 bases. The V end lost 6 bases, the J end lost 0 bases, and 14 bases lay between the germline ends. Germline V lookup: CDR1 MNHEY, CDR2 SMNVEV (reference sequence). CDR3 length equals 16 residues. The chain's CDR3 is CASSHPGRTNTGELFF. The DNA of the CDR3 is TGTGCCAGCAGCCACCCGGGACGGACGAACACCGGGGAGCTGTTTTTT.